The source of this T cell receptor beta chain is a study of regulatory T cells in long-lasting Graves disease (TCRdb year 2021). Regarding the research as a whole: Persistent Graves' disease was defined as persistently positive TSH receptor autoantibodies together with antithyroid drug treatment for over 5 years. This study used TCR sequencing and RNA sequencing of peripheral blood to compare persistent Graves' disease patients against newly diagnosed Graves' disease patients. The study took place in China and was registered as a clinical trial. TCR sequencing covered some 13 persistent and roughly 20 newly diagnosed Graves' disease patients, some 33 samples in total. Persistent Graves' disease patients in the clinical cohort had taken antithyroid drugs for roughly ten years on average. The full study reports these points: Persistent disease showed preferential use of TRBV28, TRBJ1-2 and TRBJ2-5, whereas newly diagnosed disease favored TRBV20-1 and TRBJ2-1. The authors noted that the small sample size was a limitation that may lower accuracy. Peripheral blood alone was examined, since thyroid tissue, which constituted the primary lesion, could not be accessed. Compared with newly diagnosed patients, persistent Graves' disease patients had lower TCR Shannon entropy and fewer highly expanded clones, which suggests clonal expansion. Only the TCR beta chain was sequenced and analyzed. Persistent patients shared more public clonotypes among themselves (fewer than 3,000) than newly diagnosed patients did (more than 850).

Trimming at the junction amounts to 9 bases on V and 5 bases on J, and the germline ends lie 22 bases apart. The CDR3 contains 16 residues, cysteine and phenylalanine counted. CDR3 DNA is the only sequence kept; it has 48 bases, read in frame from the first base. The CDR1 and CDR2 encoded by the germline V gene (reference sequence) are LNHDA and SQIVND. Reading the label with the study, this specimen's time point is: persistent/refractory GD, antithyroid drugs over 5 years with positive TRAb. For both TCR sequencing and RNA sequencing, RNA was extracted from PBMCs using TRIzol. The diagnosis of Graves' disease was made according to American Thyroid Association guidelines. Recruitment of patients was carried out at an endocrinology department in Xi'an, China. Each patient gave approximately 8.8 milliliters of peripheral blood, collected in an EDTA anticoagulant tube. Ficoll Paque Plus density gradient separation was used to isolate PBMCs, and no further T cell sorting was performed. An Agilent 2100 Bioanalyzer and agarose gel were used to check RNA quality, and a NanoDrop 2000 was used to measure RNA concentration.

This clonotype was seen only a few times. Its antigen remains unidentified. Base quality data are lacking; no much larger clone is found one base away. The library relied on multiplex PCR. The instrument was an Illumina HiSeq 4000. iRepertoire HTBI primers and Arm-PCR amplification of CDR3 regions were used to construct TCR beta libraries. Before sequencing, the PCR products underwent gel purification. In the original analysis: Gene usage analysis of CDR3 amino acid clonotypes relied on the roughly 60 TRBV and 15 or so TRBJ segments identified across samples. Filtered high-quality paired reads were merged into contigs using COPE and FqMerger. BLAST was used to align contigs to IMGT TRBV, TRBD and TRBJ reference genes, with CDR3 defined following IMGT. Any clonotype with a frequency above 0.1% was classified as a highly expanded clone. Repertoire diversity was measured by Shannon entropy, and V-J evenness by the Gini coefficient. A clonotype found in more than one individual was treated as public. In TCRdb, the public reads were trimmed at Q25 with fastp and aligned with MiXCR, with productive beta chains retained. Each CDR3 protein gets just one entry, which takes the most common genes and DNA from the rows behind it. TCRdb, not the original authors, processed these V and J calls. Recorded for this sample are under 500,000 distinct CDR3 sequences; around 21% of them occurred a single time. The ten largest clones take up under 25% of the sample.

This TCR came from a female donor with Graves disease. Source: peripheral blood mononuclear cells (PBMCs), taken when the disease was refractory, from a patient treated with antithyroid drugs. The chain joins TRBV19 to TRBJ2-2, with the D gene call left open. The DNA sequence follows: TGTGCCAGCCAAAGGCCTAGAGGTCTGGGGACCGGGGAGCTGTTTTTT. This sequence encodes CASQRPRGLGTGELFF.